The T cell receptor beta chain under discussion was sequenced for a study of Graves' ophthalmopathy and Graves' hyperthyroidism. Whole-study findings and limits: Thyroid clonotypes that were expanded above 0.001 frequency mostly also appeared in blood. Built on 13 signatures, a model told ophthalmopathy apart from stable hyperthyroidism with approximately 88% sensitivity and around 80% specificity.

This clonotype was detected a few times. Antigen: not known. Using RNA transcripts, the TCR beta CDR3 regions were amplified. HTBI primers served in a first-round RT-PCR, which a second-round multiplex PCR followed. MiXCR, applied by TCRdb to the multiplex PCR reads, yields one record per CDR3 protein. The sample consists of some 390,000 distinct CDR3 sequences, around 17% of them appearing once. Losses at the gene ends were 3 bases for V and 6 bases for J; bases not matched to a gene: 10. The CDR3 is 17 amino acids. The germline V gene has CDR1 SGHRS and CDR2 YFSETQ. Reliance was placed on clinical symptoms, serum thyroxine, TRAb, thyroid ultrasound and orbital computed tomography for diagnosis. Fresh peripheral blood (approximately 10 ml) yielded the PBMCs.

This receptor was obtained from a young woman with Graves' ophthalmopathy. The V and J genes are TRBV5-1 and TRBJ2-5, with TRBD2 identical over 14 bases. The sequencing sample was made of peripheral blood. The CDR3: CASSWTSGRRTGKTQYF. As DNA, the CDR3 is TGCGCCAGCAGCTGGACTAGCGGGAGGAGAACGGGGAAGACCCAGTACTTC.